This T cell receptor (beta chain) was obtained from a study of CD8 T cells in Susac syndrome. Healthy donors served as the controls. They were matched for age and sex. CD8+ and CD4+ T cells were negatively isolated; TEMRA cells were FACS-enriched. After extraction with the RNeasy kit, roughly 0.45 to 1 ug of the RNA was reverse transcribed using random hexamers. It was immunoSEQ multiplex PCR that amplified TCR beta CDR3 across 54 Vbeta and 13 Jbeta. One entry per CDR3 protein results from TCRdb running MiXCR on the immunoSEQ multiplex PCR reads. The sample has 120,000 to 150,000 distinct CDR3 sequences, roughly 95% seen once. Trimming at V came to 5 bases and at J to 4 bases, leaving 10 bases not matched to a gene. The CDR3 runs to 15 residues. CDR1 and CDR2 (germline): SEHNR, FQNEAQ (reference sequence).

Sequences were obtained from CD4+ T cells from PBMCs. The chain couples TRBV7-9 to TRBJ1-1; TRBD1 matches at 7 bases. This clonotype was obtained from a human donor in good health. CDR3: CASSPPFRTGTEAFF. The CDR3 nucleotides read TGTGCCAGCAGCCCCCCCTTCCGGACAGGCACTGAAGCTTTCTTT.